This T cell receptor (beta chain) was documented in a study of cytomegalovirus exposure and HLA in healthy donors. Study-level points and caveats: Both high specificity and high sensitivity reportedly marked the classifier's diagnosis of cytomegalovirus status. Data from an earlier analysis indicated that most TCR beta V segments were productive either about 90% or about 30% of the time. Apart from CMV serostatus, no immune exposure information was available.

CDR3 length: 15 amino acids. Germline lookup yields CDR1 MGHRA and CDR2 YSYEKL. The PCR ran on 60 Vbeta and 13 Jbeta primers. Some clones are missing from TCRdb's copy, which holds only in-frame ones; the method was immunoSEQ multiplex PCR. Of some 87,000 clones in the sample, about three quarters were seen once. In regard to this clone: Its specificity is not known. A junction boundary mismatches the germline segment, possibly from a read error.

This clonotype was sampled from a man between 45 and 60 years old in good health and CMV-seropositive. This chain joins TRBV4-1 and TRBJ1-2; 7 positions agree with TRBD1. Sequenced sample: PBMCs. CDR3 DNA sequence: TGCGCCAGCAGCCTCGGACAGGATCGATACTATGGCTACCCCTTC. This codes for CASSLGQDRYYGYPF.